The table lists the clone carrying this TCR beta chain with a count of one. Primers included in the PCR were 60 Vbeta and 13 Jbeta primers. This table comes from immunoSEQ multiplex PCR, and its TCRdb copy is limited to in-frame clones, with some not included. This table has some 180,000 clones, about 90% appearing once. This record belongs to a study of cytomegalovirus exposure and HLA in healthy donors. With 2 bases removed from V and 5 bases from J, the gap between germline ends came to 15 bases. Germline V lookup: CDR1 MGHRA, CDR2 YSYEKL. The CDR3 extends over 16 amino acids. The receptor was isolated from a boy aged 2 to 9 in good health and CMV-seronegative. The chain couples TRBV4-1 to TRBJ2-2; a weak D match, TRBD2 (5 bases). Sequencing used PBMCs. The chain's CDR3 is CASSQTGESETGELFF. DNA for the CDR3: TGCGCCAGCAGCCAAACCGGGGAAAGCGAAACCGGGGAGCTGTTTTTT.